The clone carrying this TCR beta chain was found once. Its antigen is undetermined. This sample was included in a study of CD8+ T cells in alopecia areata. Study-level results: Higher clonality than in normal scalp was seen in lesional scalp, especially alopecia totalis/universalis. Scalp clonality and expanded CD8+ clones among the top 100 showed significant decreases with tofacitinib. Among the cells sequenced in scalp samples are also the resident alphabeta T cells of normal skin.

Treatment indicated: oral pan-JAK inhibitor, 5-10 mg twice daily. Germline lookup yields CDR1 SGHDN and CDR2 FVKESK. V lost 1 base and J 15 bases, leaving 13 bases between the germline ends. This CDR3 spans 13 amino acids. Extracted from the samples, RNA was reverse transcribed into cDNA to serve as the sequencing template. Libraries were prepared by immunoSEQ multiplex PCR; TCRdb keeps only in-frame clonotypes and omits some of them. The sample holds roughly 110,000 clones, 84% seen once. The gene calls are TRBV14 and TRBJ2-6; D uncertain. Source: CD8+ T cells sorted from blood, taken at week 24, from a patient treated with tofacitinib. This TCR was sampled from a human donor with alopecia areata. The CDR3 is CASSQGQYPALTF. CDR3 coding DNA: TGTGCCAGCAGCCAAGGGCAGTACCCCGCCCTGACTTTC. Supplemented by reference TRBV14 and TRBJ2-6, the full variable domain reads EAGVTQFPSHSVIEKGQTVTLRCDPISGHDNLYWYRRVMGKEIKFLLHFVKESKQDESGMPNNRFLAERTGGTYSTLKVQPAELEDSGVYFCASSQGQYPALTFGAGSRLTVL.